A selection of T cell receptor beta chains follows, all from one sample in a study of blood T cell repertoires in COVID-19. Clones were read by immunoSEQ multiplex PCR, and TCRdb kept only the in-frame ones, dropping some. Of 120,000 or so clones detected, approximately 81% appear once; the ten largest clones hold more than 5.5%. Material for sequencing was peripheral blood. Receptor source: a man aged 55-75 years with acute or convalescent COVID-19. Both conserved end residues are part of each CDR3. A D gene is named only where the DNA matches it firmly. Clone size is stated in some rows and not others, as once, few, many or a class when expanded.

clone_size: .
d_call: .
j_call: TRBJ1-2
v_call: TRBV14
cdr3_nt: TGTGCCAGCAGCCAAGGGTTAGGGGAAGATGGCTACACCTTC
cdr3_aa: CASSQGLGEDGYTF

clone_size: .
d_call: .
j_call: TRBJ1-1
v_call: TRBV7-9
cdr3_nt: TGTGCCAGCAGCCGGGAGTTAAACACTGAAGCTTTCTTT
cdr3_aa: CASSRELNTEAFF

clone_size: .
d_call: TRBD1
j_call: TRBJ1-2
v_call: TRBV4-2
cdr3_nt: TGTGCCAGCAGCCAAGATCTCCCAGGGGGCTATGGCTACACCTTC
cdr3_aa: CASSQDLPGGYGYTF

clone_size: once
d_call: TRBD2
j_call: TRBJ2-2
v_call: TRBV5-1
cdr3_nt: TGCGCCAGCAGCGGGGGGGACACCGGGGAGCTGTTTTTT
cdr3_aa: CASSGGDTGELFF

clone_size: .
d_call: TRBD2
j_call: TRBJ2-3
v_call: TRBV18
cdr3_nt: TGTGCCAGCTCTACTAGCGGCACAGATACGCAGTATTTT
cdr3_aa: CASSTSGTDTQYF

clone_size: .
d_call: .
j_call: TRBJ2-1
v_call: TRBV5-1
cdr3_nt: TGCGCCAGCAGATCTAACGAGGGCTCCTACAATGAGCAGTTCTTC
cdr3_aa: CASRSNEGSYNEQFF

clone_size: once
d_call: TRBD1
j_call: TRBJ1-1
v_call: TRBV7-3
cdr3_nt: TGTGCCAGCAGCTTCCGGGACAGGGTAACTGAAGCTTTCTTT
cdr3_aa: CASSFRDRVTEAFF

clone_size: .
d_call: TRBD1
j_call: TRBJ2-7
v_call: TRBV15
cdr3_nt: TGTGCCACCAGCAGAGATAGGGACAGTTCCTACGAGCAGTACTTC
cdr3_aa: CATSRDRDSSYEQYF

clone_size: .
d_call: .
j_call: TRBJ1-2
v_call: TRBV4-1
cdr3_nt: TGCGCCAGCAGCCAACAGGGGTTGGGCTATGGCTACACCTTC
cdr3_aa: CASSQQGLGYGYTF

clone_size: .
d_call: TRBD1
j_call: TRBJ1-2
v_call: TRBV5-1
cdr3_nt: TGCGCCAGCAGCTTAGGGACAGGGTTGTATGGCTACACCTTC
cdr3_aa: CASSLGTGLYGYTF

clone_size: .
d_call: .
j_call: TRBJ2-1
v_call: TRBV4-2
cdr3_nt: TGTGCCAGCAGCCACCCCCCTTGGGAGGAGCAGTTCTTC
cdr3_aa: CASSHPPWEEQFF

clone_size: .
d_call: .
j_call: TRBJ2-7
v_call: TRBV5-6
cdr3_nt: TGTGCCAGCAGCCCGGAAGGACAGTCCTACGAGCAGTACTTC
cdr3_aa: CASSPEGQSYEQYF

clone_size: few
d_call: TRBD2
j_call: TRBJ2-3
v_call: TRBV9
cdr3_nt: TGTGCCAGCAGCGTAGGAGTTAGCGGGGGCACAGATACGCAGTATTTT
cdr3_aa: CASSVGVSGGTDTQYF

clone_size: once
d_call: .
j_call: TRBJ2-1
v_call: TRBV7-7
cdr3_nt: TGTGCCAGCAGCTTAGATCTGGATTCGGGTGTCGCTGAGCAGTTCTTC
cdr3_aa: CASSLDLDSGVAEQFF

clone_size: .
d_call: .
j_call: TRBJ1-5
v_call: TRBV15
cdr3_nt: TGTGCCACCAGCAGAGATCCTTCCAACAGGGCGTCACAGCCCCAGCATTTT
cdr3_aa: CATSRDPSNRASQPQHF

clone_size: .
d_call: .
j_call: TRBJ1-2
v_call: TRBV4-1
cdr3_nt: TGCGCCAGCAGCGTACAGGGTTCGGACTATGGCTACACCTTC
cdr3_aa: CASSVQGSDYGYTF

clone_size: .
d_call: .
j_call: TRBJ1-1
v_call: TRBV29-1
cdr3_nt: TGCAGCGTTGGGGTACGGAGGAACACTGAAGCTTTCTTT
cdr3_aa: CSVGVRRNTEAFF

clone_size: .
d_call: .
j_call: TRBJ2-7
v_call: TRBV5-1
cdr3_nt: TGCGCCAGCAGCTTGGGGACAGTTGACTACGAGCAGTACTTC
cdr3_aa: CASSLGTVDYEQYF

clone_size: .
d_call: TRBD2
j_call: TRBJ2-4
v_call: TRBV3-1/TRBV3-2
cdr3_nt: TGTGCCAGCAGCCTCACCGGGGCGGGAGAAGCCAAAAACATTCAGTACTTC
cdr3_aa: CASSLTGAGEAKNIQYF

clone_size: few
d_call: .
j_call: TRBJ2-1
v_call: TRBV19
cdr3_nt: TGTGCCAGTAGTTCGTCAGCGGGCAGCTCCTACAATGAGCAGTTCTTC
cdr3_aa: CASSSSAGSSYNEQFF

clone_size: .
d_call: .
j_call: TRBJ1-6
v_call: TRBV19
cdr3_nt: TGTGCCAGTCGCCTTTTTAGCTCCTATAATTCACCCCTCCACTTT
cdr3_aa: CASRLFSSYNSPLHF

clone_size: medium-sized
d_call: TRBD1
j_call: TRBJ2-2
v_call: TRBV2
cdr3_nt: TGTGCCGGGAAAACCGGGACAGCGATCACCGGGGAGCTGTTTTTT
cdr3_aa: CAGKTGTAITGELFF

clone_size: .
d_call: .
j_call: TRBJ2-3
v_call: TRBV18
cdr3_nt: TGTGCCAGCTCACCGTCATCAGATACGCAGTATTTT
cdr3_aa: CASSPSSDTQYF

clone_size: .
d_call: .
j_call: TRBJ2-1
v_call: TRBV6-5
cdr3_nt: TGTGCCAGCAGGGCGGGAAGCTCCTACAATGAGCAGTTCTTC
cdr3_aa: CASRAGSSYNEQFF

clone_size: .
d_call: .
j_call: TRBJ2-5
v_call: TRBV9
cdr3_nt: TGTGCCAGCAGCAAACTAGCCGGGGAGACCCAGTACTTC
cdr3_aa: CASSKLAGETQYF

clone_size: once
d_call: .
j_call: TRBJ2-1
v_call: TRBV19
cdr3_nt: TGTGCCAGTAGTATGCGACGAGCGGATTACAACAATGAGCAGTTCTTC
cdr3_aa: CASSMRRADYNNEQFF

clone_size: few
d_call: .
j_call: TRBJ1-5
v_call: TRBV7-8
cdr3_nt: TGTGCCAGCGCTGCGGGGAATAGCAATCAGCCCCAGCATTTT
cdr3_aa: CASAAGNSNQPQHF

clone_size: few
d_call: .
j_call: TRBJ2-3
v_call: TRBV27
cdr3_nt: TGTGCCAGCAGTTGGAGGGGCTCCACAGATACGCAGTATTTT
cdr3_aa: CASSWRGSTDTQYF

clone_size: .
d_call: .
j_call: TRBJ2-2
v_call: TRBV5-6
cdr3_nt: TGTGCCAGCAGCTTGCAGGGACACTTCGCGAACACCGGGGAGCTGTTTTTT
cdr3_aa: CASSLQGHFANTGELFF

clone_size: .
d_call: TRBD1
j_call: TRBJ1-6
v_call: TRBV18
cdr3_nt: TGTGCCAGCTCACCACAGGGGGCTGGATCACCCCTCCACTTT
cdr3_aa: CASSPQGAGSPLHF

clone_size: .
d_call: TRBD1
j_call: TRBJ2-7
v_call: TRBV10-3
cdr3_nt: TGTGCCACGGAGCCGGGACAGAGAGGGTACGAGCAGTACTTC
cdr3_aa: CATEPGQRGYEQYF

clone_size: .
d_call: .
j_call: TRBJ1-5
v_call: TRBV7-2
cdr3_nt: TGTGCCAGCAGCTTAGCGCCAACAGGGCATCAGCCCCAGCATTTT
cdr3_aa: CASSLAPTGHQPQHF

clone_size: .
d_call: TRBD1
j_call: TRBJ1-2
v_call: TRBV28
cdr3_nt: TGTGCCAGCAGTTCCCAGGGACAGGGGGCGGGCTACACCTTC
cdr3_aa: CASSSQGQGAGYTF

clone_size: few
d_call: .
j_call: TRBJ1-2
v_call: TRBV7-3
cdr3_nt: TGTGCCAGCAGCCCCGACCCGACAGCTAACTATGGCTACACCTTC
cdr3_aa: CASSPDPTANYGYTF

clone_size: .
d_call: TRBD1
j_call: TRBJ1-2
v_call: TRBV11-2
cdr3_nt: TGTGCCAGCAGCTTAGGGGCAGGGGGCTACTATGGCTACACCTTC
cdr3_aa: CASSLGAGGYYGYTF

clone_size: few
d_call: .
j_call: TRBJ1-6
v_call: TRBV18
cdr3_nt: TGTGCCAGCTCCGAGGACAGAAATTCACCCCTCCACTTT
cdr3_aa: CASSEDRNSPLHF

clone_size: .
d_call: .
j_call: TRBJ2-6
v_call: TRBV19
cdr3_nt: TGTGCCAGTAAGGAAGGGGCCCTCTCTGGGGCCAACGTCCTGACTTTC
cdr3_aa: CASKEGALSGANVLTF

clone_size: .
d_call: .
j_call: TRBJ1-2
v_call: TRBV2
cdr3_nt: TGTGCCAGCAGTGGGGGCAGGGCGACCTCGTACTCCTATGGCTACACCTTC
cdr3_aa: CASSGGRATSYSYGYTF

clone_size: .
d_call: .
j_call: TRBJ1-1
v_call: TRBV19
cdr3_nt: TGTGCCAGTGCGCGGGGAGGGGCGAACACTGAAGCTTTCTTT
cdr3_aa: CASARGGANTEAFF

clone_size: .
d_call: .
j_call: TRBJ2-1
v_call: TRBV9
cdr3_nt: TGTGCCAGCAGCGCCTTGGACAACTCCGTCTACAATGAGCAGTTCTTC
cdr3_aa: CASSALDNSVYNEQFF

clone_size: .
d_call: .
j_call: TRBJ1-1
v_call: TRBV18
cdr3_nt: TGTGCCAGCTCCGAATCATCGGGGAACACTGAAGCTTTCTTT
cdr3_aa: CASSESSGNTEAFF

clone_size: .
d_call: .
j_call: TRBJ1-1
v_call: TRBV2
cdr3_nt: TGTGCCAGCAGGATTGACAGAACCGGAGAAGCTTTCTTT
cdr3_aa: CASRIDRTGEAFF

clone_size: few
d_call: .
j_call: TRBJ2-3
v_call: TRBV18
cdr3_nt: TGTGCCAGCTCAAGTGTCCAGGCTAGCACAGATACGCAGTATTTT
cdr3_aa: CASSSVQASTDTQYF

clone_size: .
d_call: TRBD1
j_call: TRBJ1-2
v_call: TRBV6-5
cdr3_nt: TGTGCCAGCAGTTACGGGACAGGATTCCCTAACTATGGCTACACCTTC
cdr3_aa: CASSYGTGFPNYGYTF

clone_size: .
d_call: TRBD2
j_call: TRBJ2-1
v_call: TRBV11-1
cdr3_nt: TGTGCCAGCAGCTTAGGGGTTAGCGGGAGGGCCCGCGAGCAGTTCTTC
cdr3_aa: CASSLGVSGRAREQFF

clone_size: .
d_call: TRBD2
j_call: TRBJ2-3
v_call: TRBV6-2/TRBV6-3
cdr3_nt: TGTGCCAGCAGTCTCCCGACTAGCGGGAGTTTCACAGATACGCAGTATTTT
cdr3_aa: CASSLPTSGSFTDTQYF

clone_size: .
d_call: .
j_call: TRBJ1-3
v_call: TRBV7-9
cdr3_nt: TGTGCCAGCAGCCGGGACTTCCTTTTCTCTGGAAACACCATATATTTT
cdr3_aa: CASSRDFLFSGNTIYF

clone_size: .
d_call: TRBD2
j_call: TRBJ2-1
v_call: TRBV7-9
cdr3_nt: TGTGCCAGCAGCTATAGCGGGAGTTGGGATGAGCAGTTCTTC
cdr3_aa: CASSYSGSWDEQFF

clone_size: .
d_call: .
j_call: TRBJ2-7
v_call: TRBV7-2
cdr3_nt: TGTGCCAGCAGCCTTACTCGCCACCGGAGCGAGCAGTACTTC
cdr3_aa: CASSLTRHRSEQYF

clone_size: .
d_call: .
j_call: TRBJ2-7
v_call: TRBV27
cdr3_nt: TGTGCCAGCAGTTTCAACTCCGGGGTCGCCTACGAGCAGTACTTC
cdr3_aa: CASSFNSGVAYEQYF

clone_size: .
d_call: TRBD1
j_call: TRBJ1-3
v_call: TRBV19
cdr3_nt: TGTGCCAGTAGTATAGGGGGACAGCGCTCTGGAAACACCATATATTTT
cdr3_aa: CASSIGGQRSGNTIYF

clone_size: .
d_call: .
j_call: TRBJ1-3
v_call: TRBV5-1
cdr3_nt: TGCGCCAGCAGCCCGGGTCCCGGGGGGTCTCCCGGAAACACCATATATTTT
cdr3_aa: CASSPGPGGSPGNTIYF

clone_size: .
d_call: TRBD1
j_call: TRBJ1-2
v_call: TRBV6-6
cdr3_nt: TGTGCCAGCAGTGACTCGGCCGGGACAGCTTATGGCTACACCTTC
cdr3_aa: CASSDSAGTAYGYTF

clone_size: .
d_call: .
j_call: TRBJ2-7
v_call: TRBV5-8
cdr3_nt: TGTGCCAGCAGCCGAGGAGGACGGTGGAGCTCCTACGAGCAGTACTTC
cdr3_aa: CASSRGGRWSSYEQYF

clone_size: .
d_call: .
j_call: TRBJ2-7
v_call: TRBV7-8
cdr3_nt: TGTGCCAGCAGCTTAGAGGGAAGACAGTCCTACGAGCAGTACTTC
cdr3_aa: CASSLEGRQSYEQYF

clone_size: .
d_call: .
j_call: TRBJ2-1
v_call: TRBV29-1
cdr3_nt: TGCAGCGTGGGGGACTCTACCTCCTACAATGAGCAGTTCTTC
cdr3_aa: CSVGDSTSYNEQFF

clone_size: .
d_call: .
j_call: TRBJ1-1
v_call: TRBV6-5
cdr3_nt: TGTGCCAACCCTTCTACGAACACTGAAGCTTTCTTT
cdr3_aa: CANPSTNTEAFF